These 19 T cell receptor beta chains originate from one sample sequenced in a study of shared clonotypes between healthy human individuals. The protocol was immunoSEQ multiplex PCR, while the TCRdb copy is restricted to in-frame clones and leaves out a portion. The sample holds about a million clones, about 80% seen once. Sequencing was done on a sample of memory CD4+ T cells from PBMCs. Subset described: CD45RA-negative fraction. These receptors originate from a young man in good health. Some clones in this sample may be carry-over from other donors' samples.

This clone has just a few counts. The chain links TRBV29-1 to TRBJ1-1; D remains ambiguous. This CDR3 spans 13 amino acids. From germline, CDR1 is SQVTM and CDR2 ANQGSEA. V was trimmed by 6 bases and J by 6 bases, leaving 17 bases between them. This CDR3 is CSVAGSNHAEAFF. In DNA form, the CDR3 reads TGCAGCGTAGCCGGGTCCAATCACGCTGAAGCTTTCTTT.

A note on this clone: The CDR3 end shows no conserved phenylalanine or tryptophan, and so a read error is likely. The chain carries TRBV5-1 and TRBJ1-2; the D is unclear. Trimming stripped 5 bases from V and 0 bases from J, with 14 bases between. The germline V gene has CDR1 SGHRS and CDR2 YFSETQ. The CDR3 is made up of 15 amino acids. CDR3 loop: CASRVGDMANYGYTL. The CDR3, as DNA: TGCGCCAGCAGGGTGGGCGATATGGCTAACTATGGCTACACCCTC.

The chain has TRBV7-2 and TRBJ1-1; 11 bases agree with TRBD1. Germline assignment: CDR1 SGHTA and CDR2 FQGNSA. This CDR3 contains 15 residues. Trimming took 3 bases from V and 5 from J; bases not matched to a gene: 5. CDR3 bases: TGTGCCAGCAGCTTTTCGGGACAGGGGGGGACTGAAGCTTTCTTT. Its translation: CASSFSGQGGTEAFF.

V gene TRBV2 combines with J gene TRBJ1-3; D is possibly TRBD1 (5 bases). The ends were cut back, 8 bases at V and 7 bases at J, with 12 bases in the middle. The CDR3 loop spans 12 amino acids. CDR1 is SNHLY and CDR2 is FYNNEI in the germline V gene. CDR3 region: CASAWGTNTIYF. Here the CDR3 DNA reads TGTGCCAGCGCCTGGGGGACCAACACCATATATTTT.

Notes on this clone: A much larger clone differs by one base, so this may be a read error. The conserved phenylalanine or tryptophan is not found at the CDR3 terminus, so this likely reflects a read error. Other nucleotide sequences from this sample produce the same CDR3. The gene calls are TRBV10-3 and TRBJ1-2; 10 bases align to TRBD1. V gave up 0 bases and J gave up 8 bases; unmatched junction bases: 0. Germline assignment: CDR1 ENHRY and CDR2 SYGVKD. The CDR3 is made up of 13 amino acids. In nucleotides, the CDR3 is TGTGCCATCAGTGAGTCGGGACAGGGGGGCTACACCCTC. Its translation: CAISESGQGGYTL.

A single count supports this clone. The chain employs TRBV6-5 and TRBJ1-5; D is perhaps TRBD1 (6 bases). CDR1 is MNHEY and CDR2 is SVGAGI in the germline V gene. There are 15 residues in the CDR3. V gave up 0 bases and J gave up 3 bases, with 9 bases separating them. The CDR3 region is CASSYSRTDNQPQHF. CDR3 sequence (DNA): TGTGCCAGCAGTTACTCCCGGACAGACAATCAGCCCCAGCATTTT.

The table lists this clone with a few counts. Other DNA sequences in this specimen translate into the identical CDR3. V and J are TRBV14 and TRBJ1-2; 8 bases match TRBD1. The CDR3 consists of 12 residues. The V gene's germline CDR1 is SGHDN and CDR2 FVKESK. The trim removed 8 bases at V and 8 bases at J, leaving 7 bases unmatched. The CDR3 DNA sequence: TGTGCCAGCTCAAGACAGGGGTACGGCTACACCTTC. Protein: CASSRQGYGYTF.

About this clone itself: This same CDR3 is encoded by further DNA sequences in the sample. The rearrangement joins TRBV7-9 to TRBJ1-2, with a tentative D call TRBD1 (5 bases). Germline V gene data show CDR1 as SEHNR and CDR2 as FQNEAQ (reference sequence). The length of the CDR3 is 15 residues. V lost 0 bases and J lost 1, with 9 bases in between. The CDR3 coding sequence is TGTGCCAGCAGCTTAGCCTTGGGGGGTAACTATGGCTACACCTTC. Protein product: CASSLALGGNYGYTF.

The chain has TRBV10-3 and TRBJ1-1; D remains unclear. The CDR3 is 12 amino acids. CDR1 is ENHRY, CDR2 SYGVKD, per germline. Trimming pared 9 bases from V and 4 bases from J, leaving 12 bases between. CDR3 nucleotides: TGTGCCATAAGGGCTTCGGGCACTGAAGCTTTCTTT. It encodes CAIRASGTEAFF.

The CDR3 sequence: CASSLEGAPPKNIQYF. The CDR3 DNA sequence: TGTGCCAGCTCACTTGAGGGGGCGCCTCCCAAAAACATTCAGTACTTC. The chain couples TRBV18 to TRBJ2-4; 7 nucleotides match TRBD1. V dropped 4 bases and J dropped 2; count of bases not matched to a gene: 8. CDR1 is KGHSH, CDR2 LQKENI, per germline. This CDR3 is built from 16 residues.

The genes are TRBV11-2 and TRBJ2-7; 11 bases are shared with TRBD2. V lost 5 bases to trimming and J lost 2 bases; unmatched junction nucleotides: 8. The CDR3 extends over 16 amino acids. CDR1 and CDR2 from the germline V gene are SGHAT and FQNNGV. In DNA form, the CDR3 reads TGTGCCAGCAGCCCCCTGACTAGCGGGACAACCTACGAGCAGTACTTC. Protein: CASSPLTSGTTYEQYF.

Note on this clone: The identical CDR3 is also encoded by other nucleotide sequences in the sample. The gene calls are TRBV19 and TRBJ2-3, with no clear D. Looked up from germline, CDR1 is LNHDA and CDR2 is SQIVND (reference sequence). V gave up 7 bases and J gave up 3 bases, with 11 bases separating them. There are 13 residues in the CDR3. CDR3 amino acids: CASTPPGTDTQYF. The CDR3 region has the DNA TGTGCCAGTACCCCACCCGGGACAGATACGCAGTATTTT.

V usage is TRBV7-9 and J usage is TRBJ2-7, with D hard to call. Trimming removed 5 bases at V and 0 bases at J, with 14 bases between. The length of the CDR3 is 15 residues. Germline V gives CDR1 SEHNR, CDR2 FQNEAQ (reference sequence). CDR3 amino acids: CASSPLGSSSYEQYF. The CDR3 bases are TGTGCCAGCAGCCCGCTCGGGTCGAGCTCCTACGAGCAGTACTTC.

This chain joins TRBV15 and TRBJ2-5; TRBD1 matches 10 bases. Germline CDR1 LNHNV, CDR2 YYDKDF (reference sequence). The CDR3 runs to 17 residues. The V gene end was trimmed by 1 base and the J gene end by 5 bases; junction bases not matched to a gene: 10. The CDR3 loop is CATSRVRTGGERETQYF. CDR3 DNA: TGTGCCACCAGCAGAGTCAGGACAGGGGGAGAGAGGGAGACCCAGTACTTC. Looking up the rest from reference TRBV15 and TRBJ2-5 gives the full variable domain: DAMVIQNPRYQVTQFGKPVTLSCSQTLNHNVMYWYQQKSSQAPKLLFHYYDKDFNNEADTPDNFQSRRPNTSFCFLDIRSPGLGDTAMYLCATSRVRTGGERETQYFGPGTRLLVL.

This sequence joins TRBV11-2 and TRBJ1-1; 11 nucleotides match TRBD1. Per the germline V gene, CDR1 is SGHAT and CDR2 is FQNNGV. The CDR3 is 13 residues long. Trimming removed 5 bases from V and 4 bases from J; junction bases left unmatched: 0. CDR3 residues: CASSGQGATEAFF. The CDR3 coding sequence is TGTGCCAGCAGCGGACAGGGGGCCACTGAAGCTTTCTTT.

This clone has more than one count but fewer than ten. The chain couples TRBV15 to TRBJ1-4; D is ambiguous. This CDR3 contains 15 residues. V was shortened by 0 bases and J by 3 bases, with 8 bases between the two germline ends. The germline gives CDR1 LNHNV, CDR2 YYDKDF (reference sequence). CDR3 protein: CATSRDARSNEKLFF. The CDR3 nucleotides read TGTGCCACCAGCAGAGATGCGCGTTCTAATGAAAAACTGTTTTTT.

This clone occurred once. This rearrangement joins TRBV27 to TRBJ2-2, with a tentative D call TRBD1 (6 bases). The CDR3 has 15 amino acids. Germline CDR1 is MNHEY and CDR2 is SMNVEV (reference sequence). V was shortened by 8 bases and J by 4 bases, with 17 bases between the two germline ends. This CDR3 reads CASSSLGASTGELFF. The CDR3 region has the DNA TGTGCCAGCTCGTCGTTGGGGGCGAGCACCGGGGAGCTGTTTTTT.

The chain joins TRBV28 to TRBJ1-5; D unclear. The CDR3 is 13 residues long. The germline CDR1 and CDR2 sequences are MDHEN and SYDVKM. V gave up 2 bases and J gave up 4 bases, with 6 bases separating them. The CDR3 protein is CASSLERNQPQHF. DNA of the CDR3: TGTGCCAGCAGTTTAGAACGGAATCAGCCCCAGCATTTT.

CDR3 coding DNA: TGCAGCGTCAATCGTGGCATATCAGGGGACGAGCAGTACTTC. Its protein is CSVNRGISGDEQYF. The chain carries TRBV29-1 and TRBJ2-7, with a possible D match to TRBD1 (6 bases). This CDR3 is built from 14 residues. The germline V gene encodes CDR1 SQVTM and CDR2 ANQGSEA. V was trimmed by 6 bases and J by 5 bases, leaving 20 bases between them.